These T cell receptor beta chains were read from a single sample in a study of T-cell reconstitution after alpha-beta-depleted transplantation in children. One entry per CDR3 protein results from TCRdb running MiXCR on the PCR reads. The repertoire consists of around 960,000 distinct CDR3 sequences, with 25% to 35% occurring once and the leading ten covering over 25%. The specimen was PBMCs, mostly from graft donor cells, collected 360 days after TCRalphabeta/CD19-depleted stem cell transplant. These receptors came from a boy younger than two who had a stem cell transplant for SCID, so the T cells may come from the graft donor. CDR3s include the opening cysteine and the closing phenylalanine or tryptophan. The D gene is left open where the match is weak. Clone size is given for some rows only: seen once, a few or many times, or a class if the clone is expanded.

J,V,size,D,CDR3,DNA
TRBJ1-1,TRBV4-3,few,-,CASSQDLGGIRTEAFF,TGCGCCAGCAGCCAAGATCTAGGGGGGATACGGACTGAAGCTTTCTTT
TRBJ1-1,TRBV5-1,-,-,CASSLEGFGDEAFF,TGCGCCAGCAGCTTGGAGGGGTTTGGGGACGAAGCTTTCTTT
TRBJ2-1,TRBV5-1,few,-,CASGRDSTYNEQFF,TGCGCCAGCGGGCGGGACAGCACCTACAATGAGCAGTTCTTC
TRBJ1-2,TRBV7-6,-,-,CASSLNALYYGYTF,TGTGCCAGCAGCTTAAACGCCCTATACTATGGCTACACCTTC
TRBJ2-5,TRBV4-1,-,-,CASSQGSVGETQYF,TGCGCCAGCAGCCAAGGTTCGGTGGGAGAGACCCAGTACTTC
TRBJ2-7,TRBV12-3/TRBV12-4,few,-,CASASGRVYEQYF,TGTGCCAGCGCCTCAGGACGGGTGTACGAGCAGTACTTC
TRBJ1-4,TRBV27,-,-,CASSLRQENEKLFF,TGTGCCAGCAGTCTTCGACAGGAGAATGAAAAACTGTTTTTT
TRBJ1-2,TRBV12-3/TRBV12-4,few,-,CASKGVNYGYTF,TGTGCCAGCAAAGGGGTAAACTATGGCTACACCTTC
TRBJ2-7,TRBV7-8,few,-,CASSLVLLDQQYF,TGTGCCAGCAGCTTAGTCCTCCTAGACCAGCAGTACTTC
TRBJ2-1,TRBV10-1,few,TRBD2,CASSDPAGGRDEQFF,TGCGCCAGCAGTGACCCAGCGGGGGGCCGGGATGAGCAGTTCTTC
TRBJ2-7,TRBV4-1,few,-,CASSLQGIFGYEQYF,TGCGCCAGCAGTCTTCAGGGTATATTCGGCTACGAGCAGTACTTC
TRBJ2-2,TRBV27,many,-,CASTAVRTNTGELFF,TGTGCCAGCACCGCAGTCAGGACGAACACCGGGGAGCTGTTTTTT
TRBJ2-7,TRBV6-2/TRBV6-3,-,TRBD1,CASRTGTGPYEQYF,TGTGCCAGCAGGACCGGGACAGGCCCCTACGAGCAGTACTTC
TRBJ2-5,TRBV7-3,few,TRBD2,CASSLGGDGETQYF,TGTGCCAGCAGCCTCGGGGGGGATGGAGAGACCCAGTACTTC
TRBJ1-5,TRBV20-1,few,-,CSAVSPTRVSNQPQHF,TGCAGTGCTGTGTCCCCCACAAGGGTGTCCAATCAGCCCCAGCATTTT
TRBJ2-2,TRBV20-1,-,TRBD2,CSARGGLHSTGELFF,TGCAGTGCCCGGGGGGGACTACATTCCACCGGGGAGCTGTTTTTT
TRBJ2-2,TRBV5-1,-,-,CASVGPTNTGELFF,TGCGCCAGCGTGGGACCTACGAACACCGGGGAGCTGTTTTTT
TRBJ1-2,TRBV9,-,-,CASSVSAGTYGYTF,TGTGCCAGCAGCGTCTCGGCGGGGACCTATGGCTACACCTTC
TRBJ2-4,TRBV29-1,-,-,CSVENGKNIQYF,TGCAGCGTTGAGAACGGCAAAAACATTCAGTACTTC
TRBJ2-3,TRBV7-9,few,-,CASSFSVTDTQYF,TGTGCCAGCAGCTTTTCCGTAACAGATACGCAGTATTTT
TRBJ2-6,TRBV2,many,-,CASSPGHSGANVLTF,TGTGCCAGCAGTCCAGGGCACTCTGGGGCCAACGTCCTGACTTTC
TRBJ2-2,TRBV12-3/TRBV12-4,few,-,CASSLGLVGTGELFF,TGTGCCAGCAGTTTAGGACTAGTGGGTACCGGGGAGCTGTTTTTT
TRBJ2-3,TRBV20-1,few,-,CSARDSGTTDTQYF,TGCAGTGCTAGAGATAGCGGCACCACAGATACGCAGTATTTT
TRBJ2-5,TRBV7-3,many,-,CASSFGVGETQYF,TGTGCCAGCAGCTTTGGGGTAGGGGAGACCCAGTACTTC
TRBJ1-6,TRBV12-3/TRBV12-4,few,TRBD1,CASRPTGANSPLHF,TGTGCCAGCAGGCCGACAGGGGCAAATTCACCCCTCCACTTT
TRBJ2-5,TRBV7-6,-,TRBD1,CASSPRGQGISHETQYF,TGTGCCAGCAGCCCCAGGGGACAGGGTATTTCTCACGAGACCCAGTACTTC
TRBJ2-7,TRBV4-3,few,-,CASSQESVYRYEQYF,TGCGCCAGCAGCCAAGAATCGGTATATCGGTACGAGCAGTACTTC
TRBJ2-2,TRBV28,-,TRBD1,CASNPDREDTGELFF,TGTGCCAGCAATCCGGACAGGGAAGACACCGGGGAGCTGTTTTTT
TRBJ2-1,TRBV5-5,-,-,CASSLVPPEQFF,TGTGCCAGCAGCTTGGTCCCTCCTGAGCAGTTCTTC
TRBJ2-7,TRBV12-3/TRBV12-4,once,TRBD2,CASKAGGPGEQYF,TGTGCCAGCAAGGCGGGGGGGCCGGGAGAGCAGTACTTC
TRBJ2-7,TRBV20-1,-,TRBD1,CSAARGSYEQYF,TGCAGTGCGGCCAGGGGGAGCTACGAGCAGTACTTC
TRBJ2-1,TRBV7-9,-,-,CASSLLRDDEQFF,TGTGCCAGCAGCTTACTCCGGGACGATGAGCAGTTCTTC
TRBJ1-5,TRBV4-1,-,TRBD1,CASSHPGQGHQPQHF,TGCGCCAGCAGCCACCCCGGACAGGGCCATCAGCCCCAGCATTTT
TRBJ2-5,TRBV24-1,-,TRBD1,CATSKGFGTGPGETQYF,TGTGCCACCTCCAAAGGCTTCGGGACAGGGCCAGGAGAGACCCAGTACTTC
TRBJ2-2,TRBV6-5,-,-,CASSYFLVSTGELFF,TGTGCCAGCAGTTACTTCCTGGTTAGCACCGGGGAGCTGTTTTTT
TRBJ2-3,TRBV2,-,-,CASTITDTQYF,TGTGCCAGCACCATCACAGATACGCAGTATTTT
TRBJ2-5,TRBV29-1,-,TRBD2,CSVEPGSGGPVLKTQYF,TGCAGCGTTGAACCCGGTAGCGGGGGGCCGGTGTTGAAGACCCAGTACTTC
TRBJ1-1,TRBV12-3/TRBV12-4,-,-,CASSFGHKGTEAFF,TGTGCCAGCAGTTTCGGACACAAGGGCACTGAAGCTTTCTTT